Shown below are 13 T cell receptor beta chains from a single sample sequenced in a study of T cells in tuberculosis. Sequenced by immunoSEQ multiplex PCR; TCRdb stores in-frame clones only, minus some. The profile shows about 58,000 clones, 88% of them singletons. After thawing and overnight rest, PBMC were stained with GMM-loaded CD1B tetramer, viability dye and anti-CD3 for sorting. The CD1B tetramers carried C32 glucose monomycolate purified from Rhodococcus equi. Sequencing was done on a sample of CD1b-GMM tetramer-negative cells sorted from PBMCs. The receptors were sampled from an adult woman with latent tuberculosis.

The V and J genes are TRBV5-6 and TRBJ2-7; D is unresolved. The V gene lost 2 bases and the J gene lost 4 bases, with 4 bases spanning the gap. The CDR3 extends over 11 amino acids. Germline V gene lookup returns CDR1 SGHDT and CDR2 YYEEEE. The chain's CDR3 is CASSFGYEQYF. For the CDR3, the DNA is TGTGCCAGCAGCTTCGGTTACGAGCAGTACTTC.

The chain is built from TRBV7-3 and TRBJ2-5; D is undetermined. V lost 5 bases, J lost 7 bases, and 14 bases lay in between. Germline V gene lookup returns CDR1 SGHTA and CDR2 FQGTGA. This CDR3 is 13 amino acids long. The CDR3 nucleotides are TGTGCCAGCAGCCCGCGCCGAGTTGTGACCCAGTACTTC. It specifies CASSPRRVVTQYF.

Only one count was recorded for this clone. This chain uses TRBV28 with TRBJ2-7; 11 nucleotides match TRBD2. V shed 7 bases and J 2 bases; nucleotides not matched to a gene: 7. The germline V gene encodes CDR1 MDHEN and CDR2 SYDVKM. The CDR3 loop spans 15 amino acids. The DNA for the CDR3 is TGTGCCAGCATTCCCGGGACTAGCGGAACCTACGAGCAGTACTTC. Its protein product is CASIPGTSGTYEQYF.

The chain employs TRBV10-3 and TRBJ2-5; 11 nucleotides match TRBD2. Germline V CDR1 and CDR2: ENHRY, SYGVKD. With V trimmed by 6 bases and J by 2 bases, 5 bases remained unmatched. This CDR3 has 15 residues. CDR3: CAIRASGGLQETQYF. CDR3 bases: TGTGCCATCAGGGCTAGCGGGGGGCTTCAAGAGACCCAGTACTTC.

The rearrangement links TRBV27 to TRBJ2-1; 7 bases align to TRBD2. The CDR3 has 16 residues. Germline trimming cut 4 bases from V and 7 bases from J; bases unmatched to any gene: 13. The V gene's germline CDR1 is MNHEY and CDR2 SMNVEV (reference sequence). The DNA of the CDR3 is TGTGCCAGCAGTTCCTACCCAGCGGGATCAAGGAATGAGCAGTTCTTC. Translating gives CASSSYPAGSRNEQFF.

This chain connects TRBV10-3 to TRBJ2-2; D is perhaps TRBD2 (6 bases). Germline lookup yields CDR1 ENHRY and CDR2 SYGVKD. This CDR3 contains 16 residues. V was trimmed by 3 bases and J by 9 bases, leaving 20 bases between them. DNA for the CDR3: TGTGCCATCAGTGAATATGGGGACGGGGGACCCCGGGAGCTGTTTTTT. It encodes CAISEYGDGGPRELFF.

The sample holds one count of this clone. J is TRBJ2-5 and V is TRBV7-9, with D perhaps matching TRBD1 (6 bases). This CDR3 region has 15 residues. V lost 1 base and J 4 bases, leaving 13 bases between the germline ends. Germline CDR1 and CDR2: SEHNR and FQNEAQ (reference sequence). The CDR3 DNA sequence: TGTGCCAGCAGCTTAGATTGGGGGCTTACAGAGACCCAGTACTTC. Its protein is CASSLDWGLTETQYF. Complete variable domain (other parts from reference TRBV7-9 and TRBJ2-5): DTGVSQNPRHKITKRGQNVTFRCDPISEHNRLYWYRQTLGQGPEFLTYFQNEAQLEKSRLLSDRFSAERPKGSFSTLEIQRTEQGDSAMYLCASSLDWGLTETQYFGPGTRLLVL.

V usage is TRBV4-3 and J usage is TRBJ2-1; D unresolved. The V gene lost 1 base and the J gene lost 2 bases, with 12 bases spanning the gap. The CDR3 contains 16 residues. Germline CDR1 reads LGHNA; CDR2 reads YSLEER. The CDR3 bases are TGCGCCAGCAGCCAAGTAGACATGGTCGCCTACAATGAGCAGTTCTTC. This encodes CASSQVDMVAYNEQFF.

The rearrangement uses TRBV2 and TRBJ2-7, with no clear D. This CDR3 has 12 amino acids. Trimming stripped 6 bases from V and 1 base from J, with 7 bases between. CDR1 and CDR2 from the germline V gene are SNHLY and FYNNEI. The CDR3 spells CASSGDSYEQYF. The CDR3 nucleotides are TGTGCCAGCAGCGGAGATTCCTACGAGCAGTACTTC.

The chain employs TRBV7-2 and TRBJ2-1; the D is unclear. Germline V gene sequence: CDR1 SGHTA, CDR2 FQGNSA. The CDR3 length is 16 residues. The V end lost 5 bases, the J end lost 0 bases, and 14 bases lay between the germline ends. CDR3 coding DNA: TGTGCCAGCAGCCGCGAATTACTGAGCTCCTACAATGAGCAGTTCTTC. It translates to CASSRELLSSYNEQFF.

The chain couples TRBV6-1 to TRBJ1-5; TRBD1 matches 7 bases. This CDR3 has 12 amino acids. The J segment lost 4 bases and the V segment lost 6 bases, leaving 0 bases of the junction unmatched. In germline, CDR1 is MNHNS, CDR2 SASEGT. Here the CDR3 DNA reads TGTGCCAGCAGGGACAGGAATCAGCCCCAGCATTTT. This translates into CASRDRNQPQHF.

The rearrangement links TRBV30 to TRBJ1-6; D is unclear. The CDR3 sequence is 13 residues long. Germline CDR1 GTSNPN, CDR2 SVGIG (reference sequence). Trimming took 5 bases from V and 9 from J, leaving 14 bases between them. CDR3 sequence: CAWGESPVSPLHF. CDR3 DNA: TGTGCCTGGGGGGAGAGCCCCGTTTCACCCCTCCACTTT.

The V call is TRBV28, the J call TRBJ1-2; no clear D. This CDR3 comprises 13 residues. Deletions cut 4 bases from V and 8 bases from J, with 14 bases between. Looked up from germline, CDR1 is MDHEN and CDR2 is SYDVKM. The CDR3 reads CASSSRSLLGYTF. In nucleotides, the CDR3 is TGTGCCAGCAGTTCTCGTAGCCTCCTCGGCTACACCTTC.